Described below is a single T cell receptor (beta chain) sequence and its context. A second PCR, run for about 6 to 12 cycles, used a sample-barcoded 5' primer plus a J-beta primer mix. In TCRdb, the 5' RACE reads were re-called with MiXCR into one record per CDR3 protein. Seen here are 1.4 million or so distinct CDR3 sequences, less than 45% observed once, and the top ten hold approximately 4%. The CDR3 spans 17 residues. Germline values: CDR1 MNHEY, CDR2 SVGEGT. The ends were cut back, 0 bases at V and 4 bases at J, with 18 bases in the middle. The data were taken from a study of blood T cells in healthy people across ages.

The J gene is TRBJ1-1, the V gene TRBV6-2 or TRBV6-3, with D uncertain. The clonotype was recovered from a woman aged 18-29 years in good health. The sequenced sample consisted of blood. The CDR3 bases are TGTGCCAGCAGTTACTCGAGTCTCCGGAGACCGTCCACTGAAGCTTTCTTT. Translated: CASSYSSLRRPSTEAFF.